This T cell receptor (beta chain) was obtained from a study of cytomegalovirus exposure and HLA in healthy donors (dated by TCRdb to 2015 to 2018). For context, the study as a whole: According to an earlier analysis of 587 of the donors, roughly 180 million T cells yielded over 90 million unique TCR beta sequences and around 300 Gb of sequence data. Approximately 300 gigabases of sequencing data and around 80 million unique TCR sequences made up an early release that covered approximately 700 HLA-typed donors. The genetic ancestry cluster associated with self-reported Caucasian donors included about 81% of the roughly 390 genotyped donors. The study aimed to test whether signatures of past pathogen exposure could be identified by cataloging public T cell receptors. The study used immunosequencing to profile the T cell repertoires of several hundred subjects and linked those repertoires to cytomegalovirus serostatus. Besides the first cohort of around 700 subjects, a separate validation cohort made up of 120 different subjects was used. To predict cytomegalovirus infection status, the study combined high-throughput TCR immunosequencing, statistical association of individual TCRs with disease status, and machine learning. A later analysis re-analyzed previously published TCR beta repertoires from 500 to 700 donors and added high-resolution HLA genotyping to study TCR occurrence patterns. In the later analysis, no new phenotypic data were used to find candidate immune exposures; instead, reliance was placed on TCR beta sequences and their occurrence across donors. To decide whether each TCR beta V gene segment behaved as functional or pseudogenic, an earlier analysis of 587 of the donors relied on high-throughput TCR beta sequencing. Donor age, sex, ethnicity and CMV serostatus were collected together with the repertoire data. A later genetic analysis used genome-wide SNP genotypes for about three fifths of the 666 donors, treating that subset as a discovery cohort. Every discovery cohort repertoire had been produced on one sequencing platform. Class I and class II HLA loci were covered by the typing at four-digit resolution. The number of donors typed differed by locus, with roughly 629-640 for A, B, C, DRB1 and DQB1, 522 for DQA1, about 610 for DPA1, and 472 for DPB1. Four or five DR-DQ haplotypes were handled as single units for association and clustering, since linkage in the cohort was strong. Among some 400 genotyped donors of the cohort, an average of approximately 200,000 unique TCR beta nucleotide sequences was sequenced per donor, of which about 18% were non-productive.

Points the paper makes about the study in general: Only TCR beta chains were sequenced in this cohort, and the absence of alpha or paired-chain data limited detectable features. In a later analysis, HLA-associated TCR beta chains showed more clonal expansion and lower generation probabilities than non-associated chains that were equally common. A total of 150 to 200 TCR beta chains were listed by the study as associated with cytomegalovirus. Most TCR sequences were observed very rarely across donors, whereas some public TCRs were present in many individuals. A later analysis reported that several top co-occurrence clusters appeared linked to parvovirus B19, influenza, CMV and Epstein-Barr virus. A further reported finding was that TCR beta sequences accurately predicted the HLA-A and HLA-B alleles for most subjects in the first cohort. In a later analysis, the rate of TCR association differed among HLA loci, with DRB1 alleles having the most associated TCRs and HLA-C alleles having the fewest. Some IMGT-functional V segments, including TRBV6-2 and TRBV6-3, could not be distinguished by the 87-base-pair reads and were therefore excluded. A group of highly shared sequence variants was considered likely to be a technical artifact of the sequencing pipeline. In an earlier analysis of more than 450 of the donors, most TCR beta V segments were observed in productive rearrangements about 90% or about 30% of the time, broadly matching IMGT annotations. Because some donors lacked HLA typing at each locus, the association tests relied only on the typed subset. It was suggested by the authors that the approach could potentially be generalized to other disease states and immunological phenotypes. Assigning TCR associations to individual alleles was difficult when HLA alleles, especially DR and DQ, strongly co-occurred. CMV serostatus was the only immune exposure information available for the cohort. A few of the identified cytomegalovirus-associated TCR beta chains were confirmed in vitro to be specific for cytomegalovirus antigens. Linkage disequilibrium might explain the correlated functional status among segregating V segments, but an unknown experimental factor could not be excluded. The earlier analysis of 587 of the donors excluded approximately 15 rarely observed V segments, including chromosome 9 orphons, because counts were too low. Roughly uniform sequencing depth across donors was assumed in presence/absence analyses, although this assumption may not hold. In a later genetic analysis, fewer N-insertions in productive TCRs were reported among donors in an Asian-associated ancestry cluster than the roughly 700-donor mean. According to a later analysis, most CMV-associated TCR beta chains appeared to be HLA-restricted, and the HLA associations seemed to be driven largely by CMV exposure. The classifier was reported to diagnose cytomegalovirus status with high specificity and sensitivity in both the original cohort and the validation cohort. In a later genetic analysis, a missense DCLRE1C variant was associated with V-gene and J-gene trimming of TCR beta chains, and the association was replicated in an independent cohort. In a later analysis, about 17,000 TCR beta sequences were associated with specific HLA alleles at a false discovery rate of 0.05.

The cohort consisted of 650 to 700 healthy bone marrow donors. At the time of sampling, every cohort member was nominally healthy, though immune exposures that went unrecorded were likely present. The donor was CMV seronegative and belonged to the group of several hundred seronegative cohort members. Each donor provided a peripheral blood sample, and peripheral blood mononuclear cells were used for TCR beta sequencing. The Qiagen DNeasy Blood Extraction Kit was used to extract genomic DNA from the blood cell samples. As encoded in the germline V gene, CDR1 is SGHTA while CDR2 is FQGNSA. V is cut by 1 base and J by 8 bases, and the space between the germline ends is 9 bases. The CDR3 contains 13 residues, cysteine and phenylalanine counted. Kept here is only the CDR3 DNA, which spans 39 bases and is read in frame from base 1. The library was built by means of the immunoSEQ multiplex PCR assay. A mixture of 60 forward primers for TCR Vbeta segments and 13 reverse primers for TCR Jbeta segments was used in the multiplex PCR. The CDR3 region of rearranged TCR beta genes was amplified from genomic DNA by a multiplex PCR assay. On the Illumina HiSeq System, the amplified TCR beta libraries were sequenced as 87-base-pair reads. As for how the authors treated the data: A later analysis counted about 82 million unique TCR beta chains across the 550 to 800 repertoires, and about 10 million of these chains were shared by at least two donors. Raw reads were error-corrected and collapsed into unique sequences by a nearest-neighbor algorithm in which closely related sequences were merged to remove PCR and sequencing errors. CDR3 sequences were aligned to IMGT reference sequences to assign V, D and J gene segments. For a sequence to be retained, a match of at least six nucleotides was required to both a V gene segment and a J gene segment. A rearrangement counted as productive if the CDR3 had no stop codons and remained in frame with V and J, and every other rearrangement counted as non-productive. CDR3 was defined by IMGT convention, running from the second conserved V-encoded cysteine to the conserved J-encoded phenylalanine. In an earlier analysis of more than 550 of the donors, sequences lacking an unambiguous match to a single V gene segment were excluded. An earlier analysis of fewer than 750 of the donors classified V segments as functional when productive rearrangements were above 56.7% and as segregating when the standard deviation between donors was above 5%. A statistical classification framework was built to diagnose cytomegalovirus status from the catalog of TCR beta chain sequences. V and J gene assignment, in a later analysis, came from comparing TCR nucleotide sequences with IMGT/GENE-DB human TR gene sequences. The TCRdist pipeline was used in a later analysis to assign CDR3 sequences and most-parsimonious VDJ recombination scenarios. In a later analysis, each TCR beta chain was defined by its CDR3 amino acid sequence together with its V-gene family, and reads lacking a unique V-gene family were excluded. In a later analysis, 500 to 650 highly shared, low-generation-probability nucleotide sequences were removed to address suspected cross-contamination and a sequencing artifact. In a later analysis, a clonal expansion index was calculated for each public chain from normalized within-repertoire ranks of inferred template counts. In a later analysis, generation probabilities were computed with a VDJ recombination model fitted to out-of-frame rearrangements, and the resulting probabilities were checked against IGoR. In a later analysis, hypergeometric tests were used to score TCR-TCR, TCR-HLA and TCR-CMV co-occurrence, with a repertoire-size bias correction applied to TCR pairs. False discovery rates were estimated in a later analysis by permuting HLA or CMV assignments 20 times. In a later analysis, co-occurring TCRs were grouped using DBSCAN, with TCRdist sequence similarity added in when clustering inside HLA-allele-positive subsets. Repertoires with fewer than 30,000 or more than 120,000 public chains were left out of co-occurrence clustering, as were five repertoires with anomalous nucleotide sharing. This immuneACCESS table, as held by TCRdb, lists in-frame sequences with V and J called but not all clones. Of the missing ones, under half trace to an unresolved V gene in checked studies; the others have no known cause. The V and J calls and the clone size are those of that table, but D and trimming were determined from the DNA. In this sample the table shows 150,000 to 200,000 clones, 70% to 85% of which occur a single time. The ten largest account for roughly 1.5% of the sample.

Concerning this clone: Its antigen is still unknown. No qualities accompany the bases; no much larger clone lies one base away.

The sequencing input was PBMCs. The chain is made from TRBV7-2 and TRBJ2-1; the D gene remains uncertain. This clonotype was sampled from a man between 18 and 29 years old in good health and CMV-seronegative. The CDR3 protein is CASSLVTLDEQFF. In nucleotides, the sequence is TGTGCCAGCAGCTTAGTGACTCTCGATGAGCAGTTCTTC.